One T cell receptor (beta chain) is described in this entry. The target of this receptor is not known. Per-base quality was not reported, and no clone a single base away is much larger than it. The data were obtained in a study of shared clonotypes between healthy human individuals (dated by TCRdb to about 2020). With regard to the full study: A couple of women and a few men aged 18 to 49 years were included in the cohort. For each donor, CD4 naive and CD4 memory were each given three plates, CD8 naive was given two plates, and CD8 memory was given one plate. Blood TCR repertoires of four to six healthy adults were deeply sequenced to estimate repertoire size and the extent of clonotype sharing between individuals. Different laboratories and diverse techniques were used to prepare libraries and sequence TCR repertoires, to increase sequencing depth and limit assay-specific biases. Per donor, leukapheresis produced somewhere between about 0.94 and 9 billion PBMCs.

Results and caveats for the whole study, not just this receptor: Because the study included only a small number of donors, the genetic and exposure-history diversity represented was limited. Based on pairwise subsampling, the degree of clonotype sharing among donors was expected to be affected by sequencing depth. Larger estimated clonotype richness was generally found for naive subsets than for memory subsets. Sampling was limited to blood, and TCR repertoires in tissue likely differ from TCR repertoires in blood. Compared with non-shared clonotypes, the clonotypes found in all four sorted-subset donors had higher generation probabilities. Incomplete sequencing was indicated by rarefaction of sorted-subset datasets, despite the large sequencing depth. Roughly 5.2% of naive CD4, around 3.6% of naive CD8, approximately 2.2% of memory CD4, and about 0.4% of memory CD8 clonotypes were shared across several donors.

Measured from the cysteine to the phenylalanine, the CDR3 is 17 residues long. Just the 51-base CDR3 DNA is kept, in frame starting at base 1. Looking up the germline V gene yields CDR1 MGHRA and CDR2 YSYEKL. Trimming takes 0 bases from V and 1 base from J, and the germline ends sit 14 bases apart. CD8 naive samples were CD45RO-negative cells positively selected for CCR7, giving a CD45RA+CCR7+ population that excluded TemRA cells. Donors were healthy HIV-negative adults with no recently reported acute infections or vaccinations. All donors were Caucasian adults living in Nashville, Tennessee, USA. Blood was obtained by leukapheresis, after which PBMCs were separated by Ficoll-Histopaque density gradient centrifugation and cryopreserved in liquid nitrogen vapor phase. Purity and quantity of every magnetically sorted T cell population were checked by analytical flow cytometry. From each sorted fraction, genomic DNA was isolated and quantified by UV absorbance on a Nanodrop 2000c.

Using the deep immunoSEQ assay, TCR CDR3 regions were amplified from genomic DNA by multiplex PCR. Extracted genomic DNA from each cell subset was spread evenly across all wells of several immunoSEQ 96-well plates, with each plate serving as a replicate. For sorted subsets, roughly 190 ng of genomic DNA, equivalent to 30,000 or so T cell genomes, went into each replicate PCR. The purified libraries were quantified using a Qubit 3.0 fluorometer, sized with a Bioanalyzer 2100, and then quantified again using the KAPA Library Quantification kit. Every immunoSEQ 96-well plate was sequenced on a separate single-read 150-cycle Illumina NextSeq 550 flow cell. As for how the authors treated the data: Because only junctional sequences without quality scores were contained in the immunoSEQ output, filtering matching that applied to full-length reads could not be performed. To assign V/J genes and CDR3, sequences were annotated against IMGT germline references using PyIR, a Python wrapper for IgBLAST v1.9. Reads with weak V/J assignments (E-value above 1e-6), missing CDR3, stop codons, out-of-frame junctions, or ambiguous translated residues were removed. A V3J clonotype was defined by an identical inferred V gene, J gene, and CDR3 amino acid sequence. The percentage overlap between two repertoires was calculated by dividing the number of shared unique clonotypes by the size of the smaller repertoire. RTK rarefaction, the Chao1 estimator, and Recon v2.1 estimates of unobserved clonotypes were used to assess repertoire richness. Generation probabilities for all TCRbeta clonotypes obtained by the gDNA method from several donors were computed using OLGA. Not all clones reach the TCRdb copy of this immuneACCESS table, which keeps in-frame sequences only. Checked studies attribute under half of the gap to unresolved V genes and leave the rest unexplained. The V and J calls and the clone size are those of that table, but D and trimming were determined from the DNA. The sample contains about 600,000 clones, about 95% of them found a single time. 0.1% to 0.11% of the sample belongs to the ten largest clones.

The TCR originated in a woman aged 30 to 39 in good health. Recombination linked TRBV4-1 to TRBJ2-3; the D segment may tentatively be TRBD1 or TRBD2, each giving 5 matched bases. Material for sequencing was naive CD8+ T cells sorted from blood. This specimen's cell subset or site label, interpreted: CD45RA+CCR7+. The CDR3 corresponds to CASSQDLRGSRTDTQYF. In nucleotides, the sequence is TGCGCCAGCAGCCAAGATCTGAGGGGTTCGCGCACAGATACGCAGTATTTT.